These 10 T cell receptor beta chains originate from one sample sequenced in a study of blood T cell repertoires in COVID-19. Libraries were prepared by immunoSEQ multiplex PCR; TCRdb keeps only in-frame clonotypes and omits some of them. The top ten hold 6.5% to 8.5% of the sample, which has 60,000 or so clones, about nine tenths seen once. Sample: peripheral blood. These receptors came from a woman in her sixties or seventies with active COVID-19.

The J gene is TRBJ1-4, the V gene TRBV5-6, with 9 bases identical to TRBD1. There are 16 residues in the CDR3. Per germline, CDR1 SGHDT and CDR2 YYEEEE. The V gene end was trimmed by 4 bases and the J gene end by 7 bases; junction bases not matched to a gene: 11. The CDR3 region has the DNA TGTGCCAGCAGCCGAACGGGGACAGGGAGAGGTGAAAAACTGTTTTTT. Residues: CASSRTGTGRGEKLFF.

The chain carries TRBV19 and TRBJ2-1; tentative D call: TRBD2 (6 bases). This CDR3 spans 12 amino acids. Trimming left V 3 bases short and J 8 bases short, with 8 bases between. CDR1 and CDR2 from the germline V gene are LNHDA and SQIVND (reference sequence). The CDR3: CASSMGGYEQFF. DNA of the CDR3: TGTGCCAGTAGTATGGGGGGTTATGAGCAGTTCTTC.

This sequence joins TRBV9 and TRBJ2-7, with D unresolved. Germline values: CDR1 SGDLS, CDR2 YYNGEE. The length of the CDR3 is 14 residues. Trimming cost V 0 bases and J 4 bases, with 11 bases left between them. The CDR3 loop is CASSVGRDGYEQYF. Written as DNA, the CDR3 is TGTGCCAGCAGCGTAGGTCGCGACGGGTACGAGCAGTACTTC.

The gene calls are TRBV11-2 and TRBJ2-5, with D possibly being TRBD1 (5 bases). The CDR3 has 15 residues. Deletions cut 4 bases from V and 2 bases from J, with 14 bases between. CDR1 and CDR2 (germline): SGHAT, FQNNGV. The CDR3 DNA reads TGTGCCAGCAGCTCCATAGACAGCAGACAAGAGACCCAGTACTTC. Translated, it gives CASSSIDSRQETQYF.

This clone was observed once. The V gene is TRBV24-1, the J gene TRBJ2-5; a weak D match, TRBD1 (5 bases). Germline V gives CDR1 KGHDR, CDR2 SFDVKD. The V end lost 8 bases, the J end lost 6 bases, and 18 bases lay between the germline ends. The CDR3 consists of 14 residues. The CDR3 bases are TGTGCCACCACGGACAATGACGTGGGGAAGACCCAGTACTTC. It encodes CATTDNDVGKTQYF.

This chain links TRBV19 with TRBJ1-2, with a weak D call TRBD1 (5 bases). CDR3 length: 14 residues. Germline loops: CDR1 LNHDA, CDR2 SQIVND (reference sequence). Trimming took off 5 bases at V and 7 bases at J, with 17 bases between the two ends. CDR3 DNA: TGTGCCAGTAGTCCAGAGACAGTTCGGAGTGGCTACACCTTC. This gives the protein CASSPETVRSGYTF.

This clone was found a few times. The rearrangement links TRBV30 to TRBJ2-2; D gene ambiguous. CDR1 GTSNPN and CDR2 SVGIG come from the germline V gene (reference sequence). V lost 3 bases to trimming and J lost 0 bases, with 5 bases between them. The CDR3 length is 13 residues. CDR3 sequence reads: CAWSLPNTGELFF. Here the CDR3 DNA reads TGTGCCTGGAGCCTACCGAACACCGGGGAGCTGTTTTTT.

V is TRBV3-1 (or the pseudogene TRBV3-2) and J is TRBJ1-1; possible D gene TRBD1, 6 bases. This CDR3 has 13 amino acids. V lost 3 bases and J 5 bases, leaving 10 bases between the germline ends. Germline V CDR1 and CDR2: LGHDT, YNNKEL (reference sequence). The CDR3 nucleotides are TGTGCCAGCAGCCACAGGGGACGGACTGAAGCTTTCTTT. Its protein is CASSHRGRTEAFF.

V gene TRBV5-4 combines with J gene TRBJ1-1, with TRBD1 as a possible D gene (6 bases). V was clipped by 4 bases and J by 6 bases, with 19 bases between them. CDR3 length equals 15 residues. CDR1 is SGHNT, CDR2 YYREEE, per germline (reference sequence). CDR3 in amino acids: CASSPSDSLNPEAFF. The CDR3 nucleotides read TGTGCCAGCAGCCCGTCGGACAGTTTAAATCCTGAAGCTTTCTTT.

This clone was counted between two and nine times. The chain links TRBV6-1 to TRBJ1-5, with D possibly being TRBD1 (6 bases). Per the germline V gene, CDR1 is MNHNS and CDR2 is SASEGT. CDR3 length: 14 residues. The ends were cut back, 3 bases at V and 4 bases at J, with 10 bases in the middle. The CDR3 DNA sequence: TGTGCCAGCAGTGAGGCAGGGGCGAATCAGCCCCAGCATTTT. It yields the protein CASSEAGANQPQHF.